This note documents a single TCR beta chain sequence. The data stem from a study of blood T cell repertoires in COVID-19. Study in general: Spain, Italy and the United States supplied samples that represented acute and convalescent COVID-19. The analysed material was cDNA or gDNA that came from T cells, B-cell-depleted T cells, or PBMCs.

In the original processing: Amplifying reference gene primers gave estimates of nucleated cell counts. The data were produced by immunoSEQ multiplex PCR, yet TCRdb's version contains in-frame clones alone and is incomplete. V and J calls and clone size are copied from that table; D and trimming were computed from the DNA. The table lists 95,000 to 150,000 clones, 85% of them singletons. Germline V gene lookup returns CDR1 SGHTS and CDR2 YDEGEE. V lost 0 bases and J lost 0; bases outside the gene matches: 2. This CDR3 comprises 15 residues. The J gene is TRBJ2-7, the V gene TRBV5-8; 8 nucleotides line up with TRBD2. This receptor was taken from a man in his 60s with acute or convalescent COVID-19. Material for sequencing was peripheral blood. CDR3 coding DNA: TGTGCCAGCAGCTTGGTGGCGGGGGGCTCCTACGAGCAGTACTTC. Amino acids: CASSLVAGGSYEQYF. Variable domain in full (rest from reference TRBV5-8 and TRBJ2-7): EAGVTQSPTHLIKTRGQQATLRCSPISGHTSVYWYQQALGLGLQFLLWYDEGEERNRGNFPPRFSGRQFPNYSSELNVNALELEDSALYLCASSLVAGGSYEQYFGPGTRLTVT.